The 18 T cell receptor beta chains reported below all come from one sample, sequenced in a study of CD8+CD57+ T cells in acquired aplastic anemia. Selection for sequencing was limited to patients who had shown CD8+CD57+ cell expansion by flow cytometry. Profiling that covered TCR beta VDJ and CDR3 relied on genomic DNA as its template. TCRdb re-analysed the reads in MiXCR, keeping a single row per CDR3 protein. The sample lists approximately 150,000 distinct CDR3 sequences, about two thirds occurring once. Specimen: sorted CD4+, CD8+, or CD8+CD57+ T cells (not recorded which) from PBMCs. These TCRs come from a human donor with aplastic anemia.

The chain couples TRBV2 to TRBJ2-2, with 8 bases fitting TRBD1. V was clipped by 7 bases and J by 2 bases; unmatched bases: 3. The CDR3 covers 14 residues. The germline CDR1 and CDR2 sequences are SNHLY and FYNNEI. The CDR3 spells CASTDRANTGELFF. The CDR3 coding sequence is TGTGCCAGCACGGACAGGGCAAACACCGGGGAGCTGTTTTTT.

As regards this clonotype: A single base separates this from a much larger clone, so it may be a read error. The rearrangement uses TRBV6-4 and TRBJ2-2, with 8 positions matching TRBD1. Trimming cost V 10 bases and J 6 bases; bases outside gene matches: 13. From germline, CDR1 is MRHNA and CDR2 SNTAGT. The CDR3 is made up of 15 amino acids. The chain's CDR3 is CATSPDRADAGELFF. The CDR3 nucleotides are TGTGCCACCAGCCCGGACAGGGCGGACGCCGGGGAGCTGTTTTTT.

The genes are TRBV7-3 and TRBJ2-7; 8 nucleotides align to TRBD1. The CDR3 loop spans 14 amino acids. Germline V gene data show CDR1 as SGHTA and CDR2 as FQGTGA. Trimming cost V 8 bases and J 2 bases; bases outside gene matches: 8. The CDR3 coding sequence is TGTGCCAGCGCGTCGCCGGGACAGGCCTACGAGCAGTACTTC. It translates to CASASPGQAYEQYF.

This clonotype has only a few counts. The chain employs TRBV19 and TRBJ2-7, with a tentative D call TRBD1 (6 bases). CDR1 is LNHDA and CDR2 is SQIVND in the germline V gene (reference sequence). The CDR3 has 14 amino acids. Trimming stripped 3 bases from V and 5 bases from J, with 14 bases between. CDR3 in DNA: TGTGCCAGTAGTATTTCAGGGGCTTTCCACGAGCAGTACTTC. Translation gives CASSISGAFHEQYF.

The chain has TRBV6-4 and TRBJ1-1, with 11 bases fitting TRBD1. J was trimmed by 9 bases and V by 3 bases; bases with no gene match: 6. In germline, CDR1 is MRHNA, CDR2 SNTAGT. The CDR3 length is 14 residues. The CDR3 loop reads CASSEGQGGSKAFF. CDR3 coding DNA: TGTGCCAGCAGTGAGGGACAGGGGGGCAGTAAAGCTTTCTTT.

V is TRBV5-1 and J is TRBJ2-7; 8 bases map to TRBD1. Germline assignment: CDR1 SGHRS and CDR2 YFSETQ. Trimming took 2 bases from V and 5 from J; bases not matched to a gene: 15. CDR3 length equals 17 residues. CDR3 region: CASSFTGTGFGLDEQYF. In DNA form, the CDR3 reads TGCGCCAGCAGCTTTACCGGGACAGGCTTTGGGCTTGACGAGCAGTACTTC.

The V and J genes are TRBV3-1 and TRBJ2-1; a weak D match, TRBD1 (6 bases). Germline values: CDR1 LGHDT, CDR2 YNNKEL (reference sequence). The CDR3 is made up of 15 amino acids. Trimming shortened V by 0 bases and J by 3 bases, and 9 bases separated the two germline ends. In DNA, the CDR3 is TGTGCCAGCAGCCAAGACAGGGGAAACTACAATGAGCAGTTCTTC. Amino acid sequence: CASSQDRGNYNEQFF.

This chain joins TRBV7-2 and TRBJ2-7; unclear D gene. The V end was cut by 4 bases, the J end by 2 bases, with 12 bases between. Per germline, CDR1 SGHTA and CDR2 FQGNSA. CDR3 size: 14 residues. For the CDR3, the DNA is TGTGCCAGCAGCTCGGACGGATATACCTACGAGCAGTACTTC. It yields the protein CASSSDGYTYEQYF.

Comments on this clonotype: Germline and junction disagree at one end, which may indicate a read error. The V gene is TRBV9, the J gene TRBJ2-2; D may be TRBD2 (5 bases). CDR1 and CDR2 (germline): SGDLS, YYNGEE. This CDR3 has 17 residues. CDR3 nucleotide sequence: TGTGCCAGCAGCGTACTCTCGGGAATTACGAACGCCGGGGAGCTGTTTTTT. Translation: CASSVLSGITNAGELFF.

The J gene is TRBJ1-5, the V gene TRBV29-1; D remains unclear. This CDR3 has 12 amino acids. CDR1 and CDR2 (germline): SQVTM, ANQGSEA. V lost 4 bases, J lost 4 bases, and 8 bases lay in between. The CDR3 loop is CSVGGVNQPQHF. Written as DNA, the CDR3 is TGCAGCGTTGGGGGAGTTAATCAGCCCCAGCATTTT.

The V call is TRBV2, the J call TRBJ2-1; D is tentatively TRBD1 or TRBD2 (5 bases each). Trimming cost V 6 bases and J 9 bases, with 6 bases left between them. The CDR3 totals 10 residues. Germline V gene sequence: CDR1 SNHLY, CDR2 FYNNEI. CDR3 sequence: CASRRGEQFF. The CDR3 bases are TGTGCCAGCAGGAGGGGTGAGCAGTTCTTC.

The CDR3 DNA follows: TGTGCCAGCAGCCTCTGGACAGAAGAGACCCAGTACTTC. Amino acid sequence: CASSLWTEETQYF. The chain has TRBV14 and TRBJ2-5, with D maybe TRBD1 (6 bases). Germline V gene data show CDR1 as SGHDN and CDR2 as FVKESK. This CDR3 region has 13 residues. V was trimmed by 4 bases and J by 3 bases, leaving 9 bases between them.

The chain carries TRBV15 and TRBJ2-2; the D gene is possibly TRBD2 (6 bases). Trimming cost V 3 bases and J 6 bases, with 20 bases left between them. CDR3 length: 17 residues. The V gene's germline CDR1 is LNHNV and CDR2 YYDKDF (reference sequence). CDR3 bases: TGTGCCACCAGCAGGGAGGGGCTCATAGTAGAGCCCGGGGAGCTGTTTTTT. This translates into CATSREGLIVEPGELFF.

V gene TRBV25-1 combines with J gene TRBJ2-2; no definite D call. V was pared by 3 bases and J by 10 bases, with 15 bases between. CDR3 length equals 14 residues. CDR1 is MGHDK and CDR2 is SYGVNS in the germline V gene. The CDR3 loop reads CASSESPRREELFF. The CDR3 DNA follows: TGTGCCAGCAGTGAGAGCCCCCGCCGTGAGGAGCTGTTTTTT.

This clonotype was seen a few times. The V call is TRBV10-3, the J call TRBJ1-2; no clear D gene. The ends were cut back, 4 bases at V and 2 bases at J, with 11 bases in the middle. Germline loops: CDR1 ENHRY, CDR2 SYGVKD. This CDR3 region has 14 residues. The CDR3 loop is CAISALGRNYGYTF. In nucleotides, the CDR3 is TGTGCCATCAGTGCCCTCGGCAGAAACTATGGCTACACCTTC.

The chain couples TRBV9 to TRBJ2-7; perhaps TRBD1 as D (5 bases). CDR1 and CDR2 (germline): SGDLS, YYNGEE. This CDR3 is built from 15 residues. V lost 0 bases to trimming and J lost 2 bases, with 12 bases between them. CDR3 nucleotide sequence: TGTGCCAGCAGCGTAGAGGACAATCCGACCTACGAGCAGTACTTC. Translating it yields CASSVEDNPTYEQYF. Full variable domain (missing parts from reference TRBV9 and TRBJ2-7): DSGVTQTPKHLITATGQRVTLRCSPRSGDLSVYWYQQSLDQGLQFLIQYYNGEERAKGNILERFSAQQFPDLHSELNLSSLELGDSALYFCASSVEDNPTYEQYFGPGTRLTVT.

This clonotype has just one count. An end of the junction does not agree with germline; a read error may underlie this. The J gene is TRBJ2-1, the V gene TRBV7-7; D remains unclear. Germline V gene lookup returns CDR1 SSHAT and CDR2 FNYEAQ (reference sequence). The CDR3 consists of 13 residues. The CDR3 DNA follows: TGTGCTAGCAGCTTAATTGATCAGCATGAGCAGTTCTTC. As protein: CASSLIDQHEQFF.

The chain couples TRBV7-2 to TRBJ1-2, with 8 bases identical to TRBD1. This CDR3 is built from 12 residues. Germline loops: CDR1 SGHTA, CDR2 FQGNSA. J gave up 7 bases and V 5 bases, and 3 bases lay outside the gene matches. The CDR3 loop is CASSVQGGGYTF. The DNA of the CDR3 is TGTGCCAGCAGCGTACAGGGGGGTGGCTACACCTTC.